What follows describes a single T cell receptor beta chain. The antigen is undetermined. This entry belongs to a study of vaccination and CD4 T cells after COVID-19. Study in general: The authors gave control cultures a CEFX pool, an HIV-1 Nef pool, or no peptide. Overall study findings and caveats: Among convalescent patients, a median roughly 88% of reactive clones emerged only after vaccination.

Germline CDR1 SGHTA, CDR2 FQGNSA. V was pared by 8 bases and J by 5 bases, with 10 bases between. The CDR3 extends over 12 amino acids. As to treatment: approximately nine-day PBMC culture with coronavirus spike peptide pools or control peptides (ViraFEST assay). Recorded positive PCR dates fall between March and December 2020, preceding US Alpha, Beta and Delta variants. Cultured CD4+ T cells had their DNA profiled by the Oncomine TCR Beta short-read assay. One entry per CDR3 protein results from TCRdb running MiXCR on the PCR reads. The top ten clones hold 9.5% to 13% of a sample with about 14,000 distinct CDR3 sequences, about 33% of them seen once.

Sequenced material: CD4+ T cells from blood, cultured in vitro, taken after SARS-CoV-2 vaccination. The source of this sequence is a human donor who had recovered from COVID-19. The chain recombines TRBV7-2 with TRBJ1-3, with D unclear. As DNA, the CDR3 is TGTGCCAGCGGAACGGGCCGAAACACCATATATTTT. It yields the protein CASGTGRNTIYF.